This T cell receptor (beta chain) was captured in a study of Ad26.COV2.S vaccination and SARS-CoV-2 variants. Treatment specified: 19 received Ad26.COV2.S at low or high dose, single or two shots; about 5 received placebo; per-sample allocation not given. Sampling happened 63 days after the first vaccine or placebo injection. Trimming removed 0 bases from V and 8 bases from J; junction bases left unmatched: 6. Germline loops: CDR1 SNHLY, CDR2 FYNNEI. The CDR3 has 14 amino acids. The table lists this clone with a count of one. Sequencing used immunoSEQ multiplex PCR; TCRdb keeps in-frame clones, though not all of them. The sample has hundreds of thousands of clones, about nine tenths seen once.

The clonotype originates from a person between 18 and 65 years old who received the Ad26.COV2.S COVID-19 vaccine or a placebo. The sample consisted of peripheral blood, taken in a trial of Ad26.COV2.S vaccine versus placebo. The chain employs TRBV2 and TRBJ1-2; 7 nucleotides match TRBD1. CDR3 nucleotides: TGTGCCAGCAGTGAAGCCGGACAGGTCGAAGGCTACACCTTC. This encodes CASSEAGQVEGYTF.